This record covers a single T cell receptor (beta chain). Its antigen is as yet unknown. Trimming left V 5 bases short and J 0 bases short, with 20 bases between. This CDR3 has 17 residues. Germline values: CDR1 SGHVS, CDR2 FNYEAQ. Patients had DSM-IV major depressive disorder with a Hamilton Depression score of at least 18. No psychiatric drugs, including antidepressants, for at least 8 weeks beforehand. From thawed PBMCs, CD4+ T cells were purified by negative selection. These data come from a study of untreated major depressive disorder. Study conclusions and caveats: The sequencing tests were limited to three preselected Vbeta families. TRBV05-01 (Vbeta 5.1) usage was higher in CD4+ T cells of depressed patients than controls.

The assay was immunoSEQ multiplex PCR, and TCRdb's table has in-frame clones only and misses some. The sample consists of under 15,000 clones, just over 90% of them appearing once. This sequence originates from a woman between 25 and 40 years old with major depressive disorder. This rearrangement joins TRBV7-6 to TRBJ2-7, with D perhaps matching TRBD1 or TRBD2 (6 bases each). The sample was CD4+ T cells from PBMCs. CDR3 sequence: CASSPVGGPYRSYEQYF. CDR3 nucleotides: TGTGCCAGCAGCCCCGTTGGGGGGCCCTACCGCTCCTACGAGCAGTACTTC. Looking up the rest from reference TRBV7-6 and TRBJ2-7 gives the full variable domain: GAGVSQSPRYKVTKRGQDVALRCDPISGHVSLYWYRQALGQGPEFLTYFNYEAQQDKSGLPNDRFSAERPEGSISTLTIQRTEQRDSAMYRCASSPVGGPYRSYEQYFGPGTRLTVT.